This TCR beta chain comes out of a study of blood T cell repertoires in COVID-19. As for the study in general: Sources were T cells, B-cell-depleted T cells, or PBMCs; the material itself was cDNA or gDNA.

Germline CDR1 is MGHRA and CDR2 is YSYEKL. Trimming stripped 5 bases from V and 4 bases from J, with 17 bases between. The CDR3 covers 15 residues. In the authors' methods: Amplification of reference gene primers was used by the study to estimate nucleated cell counts. Only in-frame clones appear in the TCRdb table, and some are missing; sequencing was by immunoSEQ multiplex PCR. The V and J calls and clone size are taken from that table; D and trimming were inferred from the DNA. The table records about 220,000 clones, 65% to 85% of them present only once. Participants had their cohort set by participant-reported clinical history. This clone was picked up one time.

The source is a woman aged 55-70 years who had recovered from COVID-19. Input material: PBMCs or T cells enriched from blood (not recorded which). The V call is TRBV4-1, the J call TRBJ1-1; possibly TRBD1 for D (5 bases). CDR3 coding DNA: TGCGCCAGCAGCGAAGCAGGGTACGGTTCCACTGAAGCTTTCTTT. It codes for CASSEAGYGSTEAFF.